The 10 T cell receptor beta chains presented below share a single source sample, sequenced in a study of blood T cells in healthy people across ages. The use of a sample-barcoded 5' primer and a J-beta primer mix characterized a second PCR of about 7 to 12 cycles. Using its own MiXCR run on the 5' RACE reads, TCRdb lists one record per CDR3 protein. The sample has about 930,000 distinct CDR3 sequences; under 35% are singletons. The data also belong to a second study, concerning T cells of mothers and their children.

The sequenced material came from blood. Every receptor here comes from a woman aged 40 to 50 in good health.

This clonotype has a count of ten or more. The rearrangement links TRBV9 to TRBJ2-6; 8 bases line up with TRBD2. CDR1 is SGDLS, CDR2 YYNGEE, per germline. This CDR3 region has 14 residues. J gave up 9 bases and V 3 bases, and 5 bases lay outside the gene matches. CDR3 sequence (DNA): TGTGCCAGCAGCGACACCGGGACTAGCAACGTCCTGACTTTC. Its protein product is CASSDTGTSNVLTF.

The chain uses TRBV20-1 and TRBJ2-7, with no clear D. The J call is doubtful: the DNA matches TRBJ2-5 better. Germline V gene lookup returns CDR1 DFQATT and CDR2 SNEGSKA (reference sequence). The CDR3 runs to 17 residues. The CDR3 DNA reads TGCAGTGCTAGACCGTATCTAGGAGCAAGGGATAAAGAGACCCAGTACTTC. Its protein product is CSARPYLGARDKETQYF.

In its sample, this clonotype was seen a few times. CDR3 region: CASSNSGFYTEAFF. The CDR3 DNA is TGTGCCAGCAGCAATTCGGGGTTTTACACTGAAGCTTTCTTT. The genes are TRBV7-2 and TRBJ1-1; D remains ambiguous. CDR1 and CDR2 (germline): SGHTA, FQGNSA. Trimming took off 5 bases at V and 3 bases at J, with 13 bases between the two ends. This CDR3 has 14 amino acids.

This clonotype was seen only a few times. V gene TRBV28 combines with J gene TRBJ2-7; TRBD1 aligns across 7 bases. CDR3 length equals 13 residues. CDR1 and CDR2 (germline): MDHEN, SYDVKM. V dropped 9 bases and J dropped 5; count of bases not matched to a gene: 10. CDR3 sequence: CASVAGTEDEQYF. CDR3 bases: TGTGCCAGTGTAGCCGGGACAGAGGACGAGCAGTACTTC.

This clonotype was seen only a few times. This chain uses TRBV12-3 or TRBV12-4 with TRBJ2-5, with 13 positions matching TRBD2. CDR3 size: 19 residues. V lost 3 bases and J lost 0; bases outside the gene matches: 10. CDR3 coding DNA: TGTGCCAGCAGTTTCGGACTAGCGGGGGTTACCGGGTACCAAGAGACCCAGTACTTC. Translated, it gives CASSFGLAGVTGYQETQYF.

The gene calls are TRBV12-3 or TRBV12-4 and TRBJ1-4, with TRBD1 identical over 7 bases. The V gene end was trimmed by 6 bases and the J gene end by 7 bases; junction bases not matched to a gene: 5. The CDR3 totals 13 residues. CDR3 sequence: CASSGTAREKLFF. CDR3 nucleotides: TGTGCCAGCAGCGGGACAGCGCGTGAAAAACTGTTTTTT.

The rearrangement uses TRBV7-2 and TRBJ2-2, with D maybe TRBD1 (6 bases). Germline V gives CDR1 SGHTA, CDR2 FQGNSA. V was cut by 1 base and J by 7 bases, with 13 bases left in between. The CDR3 is made up of 15 amino acids. CDR3 in DNA: TGTGCCAGCAGCTTAGATGCAGGGGCGAGCGGGGAGCTGTTTTTT. Its translation: CASSLDAGASGELFF.

This chain uses TRBV15 with TRBJ1-2, with 7 bases lining up with TRBD1. Per germline, CDR1 LNHNV and CDR2 YYDKDF (reference sequence). The CDR3 sequence is 14 residues long. J lost 4 bases, V lost 5 bases, and 7 bases had no gene match. CDR3 sequence: CATSVPGQTYGYTF. In DNA form, the CDR3 reads TGTGCCACCAGCGTTCCGGGACAGACCTATGGCTACACCTTC.

V usage is TRBV20-1 and J usage is TRBJ2-5; tentatively, D is TRBD1 (6 bases). Germline V gene lookup returns CDR1 DFQATT and CDR2 SNEGSKA (reference sequence). CDR3 length: 12 amino acids. Deletions cut 3 bases from V and 7 bases from J, with 12 bases between. The CDR3 nucleotides are TGCAGTGCTAGCTACCTCAGGGGGACCCAGTACTTC. Protein: CSASYLRGTQYF.

This clonotype was seen more than once but under ten times. The CDR3 coding sequence is TGCAGCGTTGAAGAGCTAGGCCCAGCCCGGGAGACCCAGTACTTC. Translated, it gives CSVEELGPARETQYF. V and J are TRBV29-1 and TRBJ2-5; D gene unclear. The CDR3 has 15 amino acids. V dropped 0 bases and J dropped 5 bases, with 16 bases sitting between them. Germline loops: CDR1 SQVTM, CDR2 ANQGSEA.